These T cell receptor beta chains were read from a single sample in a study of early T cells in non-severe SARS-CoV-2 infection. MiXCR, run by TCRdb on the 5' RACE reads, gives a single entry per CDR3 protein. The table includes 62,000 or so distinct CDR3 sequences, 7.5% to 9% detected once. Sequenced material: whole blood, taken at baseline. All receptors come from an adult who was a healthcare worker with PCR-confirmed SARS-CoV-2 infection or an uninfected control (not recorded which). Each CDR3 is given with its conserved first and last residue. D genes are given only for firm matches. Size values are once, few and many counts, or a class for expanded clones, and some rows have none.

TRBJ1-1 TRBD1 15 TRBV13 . CASSSLHRGNTEAFF TGTGCCAGCAGCTCCCTCCACAGGGGGAACACTGAAGCTTTCTTT
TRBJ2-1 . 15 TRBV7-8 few CASTARSGGYNEQFF TGTGCCAGCACCGCCCGGAGCGGAGGTTACAATGAGCAGTTCTTC
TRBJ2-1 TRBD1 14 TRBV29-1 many CSLEKRDRNNEQFF TGCAGCCTAGAAAAACGGGACAGGAACAATGAGCAGTTCTTC
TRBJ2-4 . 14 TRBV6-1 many CASRLTGFKNIQYF TGTGCCAGCAGACTGACAGGTTTCAAAAACATTCAGTACTTC
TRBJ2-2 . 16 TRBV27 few CASSLISGGSTGELFF TGTGCCAGCAGTTTAATATCCGGGGGAAGCACCGGGGAGCTGTTTTTT
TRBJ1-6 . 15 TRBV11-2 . CASSFRGQNNSPLHF TGTGCCAGCAGCTTCCGGGGACAAAATAATTCACCCCTCCACTTT
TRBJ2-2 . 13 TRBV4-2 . CASSQEYTGELFF TGTGCCAGCAGCCAAGAGTACACCGGGGAGCTGTTTTTT
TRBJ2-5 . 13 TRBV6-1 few CASSEGIGRTQYF TGTGCCAGCAGTGAAGGAATCGGTAGGACCCAGTACTTC
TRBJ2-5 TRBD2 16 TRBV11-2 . CASSSYSTGGPETQYF TGTGCCAGCAGCTCCTATTCGACGGGAGGGCCAGAGACCCAGTACTTC
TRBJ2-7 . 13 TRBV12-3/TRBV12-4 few CASSDGGPYEQYF TGTGCCAGCAGTGACGGGGGCCCCTACGAGCAGTACTTC
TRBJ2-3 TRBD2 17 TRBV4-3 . CASSQELGGLAGGTQYF TGCGCCAGCAGCCAAGAATTAGGGGGACTAGCGGGAGGGACGCAGTATTTT
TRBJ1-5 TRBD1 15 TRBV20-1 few CSATGDREENQPQHF TGCAGTGCTACTGGGGACAGGGAGGAGAATCAGCCCCAGCATTTT
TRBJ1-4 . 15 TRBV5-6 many CASSLRRLSREKLFF TGTGCCAGCAGCTTAAGACGTCTTTCTCGAGAAAAACTGTTTTTT
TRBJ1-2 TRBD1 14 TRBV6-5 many CASSAYRGNYGYTF TGTGCCAGCAGTGCCTACAGGGGTAACTATGGCTACACCTTC
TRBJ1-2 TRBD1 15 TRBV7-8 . CASSLEGQSNYGYTF TGTGCCAGCAGCTTAGAGGGACAGAGTAACTATGGCTACACCTTC
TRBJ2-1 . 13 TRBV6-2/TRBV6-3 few CASIRLSGHEQFF TGTGCCAGCATACGACTGAGCGGCCATGAGCAGTTCTTC
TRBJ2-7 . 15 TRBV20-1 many CSASFRDGLSYEQYF TGCAGTGCTAGTTTCCGGGACGGACTGTCCTACGAGCAGTACTTC
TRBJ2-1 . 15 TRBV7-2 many CASSLMQVPPNEQFF TGTGCCAGCAGCTTAATGCAGGTCCCGCCAAATGAGCAGTTCTTC
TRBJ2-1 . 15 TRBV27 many CASSLTGPSYNEQFF TGTGCCAGCAGTCTAACGGGGCCCTCCTACAATGAGCAGTTCTTC
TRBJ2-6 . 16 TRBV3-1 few CASTGVASSGANVLTF TGTGCCAGCACAGGGGTGGCAAGCTCTGGGGCCAACGTCCTGACTTTC
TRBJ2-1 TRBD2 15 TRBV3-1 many CASSQAGGGYNEQFF TGTGCCAGCAGCCAAGCCGGGGGGGGTTACAATGAGCAGTTCTTC
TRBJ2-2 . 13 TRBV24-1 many CATSGANTGELFF TGTGCCACCAGTGGAGCGAACACCGGGGAGCTGTTTTTT
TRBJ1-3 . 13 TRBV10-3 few CASRTSLRDTIYF TGTGCCAGCAGGACTTCCCTCAGGGACACCATATATTTT
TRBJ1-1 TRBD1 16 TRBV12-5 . CASGPRTTGENTEAFF TGTGCTAGTGGTCCTCGAACGACAGGGGAGAACACTGAAGCTTTCTTT
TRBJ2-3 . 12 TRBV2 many CASSLGGDTQYF TGTGCCAGCAGTTTAGGAGGGGATACGCAGTATTTT
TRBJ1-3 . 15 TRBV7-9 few CASRPSGGSGNTIYF TGTGCCAGCAGACCCTCGGGGGGCTCTGGAAACACCATATATTTT
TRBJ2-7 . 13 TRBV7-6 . CASSSKPVYEQYF TGTGCCAGCAGCTCTAAACCCGTCTACGAGCAGTACTTC
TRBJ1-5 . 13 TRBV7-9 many CASSLTLGQPQHF TGTGCCAGCAGCTTAACTTTAGGTCAGCCCCAGCATTTT
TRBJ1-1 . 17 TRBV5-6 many CASSIYGTPESGTEAFF TGTGCCAGCAGCATATACGGGACGCCCGAATCGGGGACTGAAGCTTTCTTT
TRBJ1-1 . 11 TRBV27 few CASRRGVEAFF TGTGCCAGCAGGAGGGGCGTTGAAGCTTTCTTT
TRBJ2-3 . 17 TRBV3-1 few CASSQDGGGSSTDTQYF TGTGCCAGCAGCCAAGATGGGGGCGGCTCTAGCACAGATACGCAGTATTTT
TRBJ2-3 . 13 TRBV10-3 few CAITAGSQDTQYF TGTGCCATCACGGCCGGATCGCAAGATACGCAGTATTTT
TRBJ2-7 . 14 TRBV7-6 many CASSSNWGDGEQYF TGTGCCAGCAGCTCCAACTGGGGGGATGGAGAGCAGTACTTC
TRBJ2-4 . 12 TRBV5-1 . CASTPAKNIQYF TGCGCCAGCACCCCAGCCAAAAACATTCAGTACTTC
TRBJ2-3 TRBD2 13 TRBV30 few CAWSGLAGDTQYF TGTGCCTGGAGCGGACTAGCGGGAGATACGCAGTATTTT
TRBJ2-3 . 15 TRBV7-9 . CASSLSMGDTDTQYF TGTGCCAGCAGCTTATCTATGGGGGACACAGATACGCAGTATTTT
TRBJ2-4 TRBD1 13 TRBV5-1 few CASSFTGGNIQYF TGCGCCAGCAGCTTCACAGGGGGCAACATTCAGTACTTC
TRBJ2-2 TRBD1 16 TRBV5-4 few CASSKRQGAGTGELFF TGTGCCAGCAGCAAGAGACAGGGGGCGGGCACCGGGGAGCTGTTTTTT
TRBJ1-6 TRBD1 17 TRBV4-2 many CASSQGPTGTGVAPLHF TGTGCCAGCAGCCAAGGACCCACCGGGACAGGAGTTGCACCCCTCCACTTT
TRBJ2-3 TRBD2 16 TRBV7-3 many CASSSNLAGGSDTQYF TGTGCCAGCAGCTCGAACCTAGCGGGAGGGTCAGATACGCAGTATTTT
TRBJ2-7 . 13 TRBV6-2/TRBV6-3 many CASILTQGGEQYF TGTGCCAGCATCTTGACCCAGGGGGGCGAGCAGTACTTC
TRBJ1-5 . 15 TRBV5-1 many CASSLVPELNQPQHF TGCGCCAGCAGCTTGGTTCCGGAGCTCAATCAGCCCCAGCATTTT
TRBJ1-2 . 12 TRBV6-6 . CASSIGEDGYTF TGTGCCAGCAGTATAGGGGAGGATGGCTACACCTTC
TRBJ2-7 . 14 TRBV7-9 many CASSINTAGTKQYF TGTGCCAGCAGCATAAATACGGCAGGCACGAAGCAGTACTTC
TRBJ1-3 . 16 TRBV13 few CASSLRAGSSENTIYF TGTGCCAGCAGCTTACGAGCGGGAAGCTCTGAAAACACCATATATTTT
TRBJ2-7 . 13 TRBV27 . CASSLRGVYEQYF TGTGCCAGCAGTCTGAGGGGAGTCTACGAGCAGTACTTC
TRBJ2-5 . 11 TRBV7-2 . CASSSGQTQYF TGTGCCAGCAGCTCCGGACAGACCCAGTACTTC
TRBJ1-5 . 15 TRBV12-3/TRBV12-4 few CARTGLGALNQPQHF TGTGCCAGGACTGGGTTGGGGGCCCTAAATCAGCCCCAGCATTTT
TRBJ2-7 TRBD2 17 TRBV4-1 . CASSQDPPGLAGYEQYF TGCGCCAGCAGCCAAGATCCGCCCGGACTAGCGGGTTACGAGCAGTACTTC
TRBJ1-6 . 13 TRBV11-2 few CASSQGFNSPLHF TGTGCCAGCAGCCAAGGGTTTAATTCACCCCTCCACTTT
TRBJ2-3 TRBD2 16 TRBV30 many CAWSVGLAGDADTQYF TGTGCCTGGAGTGTAGGTCTAGCGGGAGACGCAGATACGCAGTATTTT